This T cell receptor (beta chain) was retrieved from a study of cytomegalovirus exposure and HLA in healthy donors. Study at large: T cells numbering about 179 million yielded around 120 million unique TCR beta sequences in an earlier analysis. Caucasian-associated ancestry cluster membership applied to about 80% of around 400 genotyped donors. Study-level findings and limits: Of the V segments, some could not be distinguished, including TRBV6-2 and TRBV6-3, and were excluded.

As regards this clone: The antigen is undetermined.

Primers included in the PCR were 60 Vbeta and 13 Jbeta primers. Clones were sequenced by immunoSEQ multiplex PCR, and TCRdb holds only the in-frame ones, with some missing. This sample has some 150,000 clones, with roughly 80% found just once. The V segment lost 1 base and the J segment 3 bases; nucleotides outside the gene matches: 2. The germline gives CDR1 SGHVS, CDR2 FNYEAQ. This CDR3 is 15 amino acids long. The material sequenced was PBMCs. The TCR was taken from a woman aged 45-65 years in good health and CMV-seronegative. The chain uses TRBV7-6 and TRBJ2-1, with TRBD2 matching over 8 bases. The CDR3 spells CASSLVAGGYNEQFF. DNA for the CDR3: TGTGCCAGCAGCTTAGTTGCGGGAGGCTACAATGAGCAGTTCTTC.